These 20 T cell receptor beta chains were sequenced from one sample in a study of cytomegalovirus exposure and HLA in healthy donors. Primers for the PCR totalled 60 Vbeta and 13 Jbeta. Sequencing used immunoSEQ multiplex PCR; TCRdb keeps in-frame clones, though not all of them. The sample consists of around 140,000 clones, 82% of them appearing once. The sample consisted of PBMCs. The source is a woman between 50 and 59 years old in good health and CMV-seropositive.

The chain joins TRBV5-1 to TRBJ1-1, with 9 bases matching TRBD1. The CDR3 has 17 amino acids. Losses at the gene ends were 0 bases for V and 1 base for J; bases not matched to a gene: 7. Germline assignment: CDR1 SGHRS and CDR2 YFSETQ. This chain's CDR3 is CASSLDNRGRGNTEAFF. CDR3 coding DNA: TGCGCCAGCAGCTTGGATAACAGGGGGCGCGGGAACACTGAAGCTTTCTTT.

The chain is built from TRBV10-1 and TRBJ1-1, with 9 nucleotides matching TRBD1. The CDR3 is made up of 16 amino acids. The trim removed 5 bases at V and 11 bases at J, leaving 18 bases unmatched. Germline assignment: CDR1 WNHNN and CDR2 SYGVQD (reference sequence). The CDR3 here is CASSYLPIPGQGTAFF. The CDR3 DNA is TGCGCCAGCAGTTACCTTCCCATTCCGGGACAGGGTACGGCTTTCTTT.

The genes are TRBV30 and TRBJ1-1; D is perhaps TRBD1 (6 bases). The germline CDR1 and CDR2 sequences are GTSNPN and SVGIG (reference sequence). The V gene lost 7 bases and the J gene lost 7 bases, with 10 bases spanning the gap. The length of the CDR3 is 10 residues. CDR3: CAFGQNEAFF. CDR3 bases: TGTGCCTTTGGACAGAATGAAGCTTTCTTT. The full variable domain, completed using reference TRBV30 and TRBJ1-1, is SQTIHQWPATLVQPVGSPLSLECTVEGTSNPNLYWYRQAAGRGLQLLFYSVGIGQISSEVPQNLSASRPQDRQFILSSKKLLLSDSGFYLCAFGQNEAFFGQGTRLTVV.

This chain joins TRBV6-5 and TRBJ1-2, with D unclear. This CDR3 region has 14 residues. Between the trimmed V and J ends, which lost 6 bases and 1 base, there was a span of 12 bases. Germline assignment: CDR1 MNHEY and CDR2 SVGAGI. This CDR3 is CASSPAAVNYGYTF. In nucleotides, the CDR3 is TGTGCCAGCAGCCCTGCCGCGGTTAACTATGGCTACACCTTC.

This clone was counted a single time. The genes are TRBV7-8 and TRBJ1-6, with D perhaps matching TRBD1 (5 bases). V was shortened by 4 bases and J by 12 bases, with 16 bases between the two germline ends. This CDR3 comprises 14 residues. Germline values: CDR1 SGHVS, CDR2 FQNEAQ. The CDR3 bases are TGTGCCAGCAGCTCCCGGGGGGTCCAGTTACCCCTCCACTTT. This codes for CASSSRGVQLPLHF.

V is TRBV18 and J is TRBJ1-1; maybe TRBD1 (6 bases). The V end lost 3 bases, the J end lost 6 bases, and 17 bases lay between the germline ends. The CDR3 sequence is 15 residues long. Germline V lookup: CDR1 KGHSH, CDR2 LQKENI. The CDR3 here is CASSPGQIQLAEAFF. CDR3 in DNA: TGTGCCAGCTCACCGGGACAAATACAATTGGCTGAAGCTTTCTTT.

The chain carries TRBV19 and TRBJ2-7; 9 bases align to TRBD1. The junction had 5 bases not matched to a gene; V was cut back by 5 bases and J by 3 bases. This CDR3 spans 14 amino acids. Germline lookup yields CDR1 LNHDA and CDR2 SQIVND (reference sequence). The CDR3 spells CASSQGQGFYEQYF. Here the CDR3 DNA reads TGTGCCAGTAGTCAGGGACAGGGATTCTACGAGCAGTACTTC.

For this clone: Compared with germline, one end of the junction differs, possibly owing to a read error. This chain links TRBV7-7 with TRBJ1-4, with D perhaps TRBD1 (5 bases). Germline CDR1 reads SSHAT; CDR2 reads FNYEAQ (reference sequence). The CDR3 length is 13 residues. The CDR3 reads CASSLGQGGTLFF. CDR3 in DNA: TGTGCTAGCAGCTTAGGTCAGGGCGGTACCCTGTTTTTT.

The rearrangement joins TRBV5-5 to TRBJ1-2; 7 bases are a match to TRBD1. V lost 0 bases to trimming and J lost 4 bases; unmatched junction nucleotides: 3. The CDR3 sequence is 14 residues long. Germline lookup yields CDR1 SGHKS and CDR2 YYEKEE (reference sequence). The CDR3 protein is CASSLVGGLYGYTF. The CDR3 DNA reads TGTGCCAGCAGCTTGGTAGGGGGCCTCTATGGCTACACCTTC.

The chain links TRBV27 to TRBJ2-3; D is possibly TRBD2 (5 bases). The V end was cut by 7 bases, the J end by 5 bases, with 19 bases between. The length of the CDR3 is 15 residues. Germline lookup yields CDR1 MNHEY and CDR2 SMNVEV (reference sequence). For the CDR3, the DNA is TGTGCCAGCACCACACCGGGCTTAGAGGGAGATACGCAGTATTTT. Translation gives CASTTPGLEGDTQYF.

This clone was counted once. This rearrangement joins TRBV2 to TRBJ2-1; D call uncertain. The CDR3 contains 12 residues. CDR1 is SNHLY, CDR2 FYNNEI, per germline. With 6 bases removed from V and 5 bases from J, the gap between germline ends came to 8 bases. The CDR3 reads CASSQEHNEQFF. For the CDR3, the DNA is TGTGCCAGCAGCCAAGAGCACAATGAGCAGTTCTTC.

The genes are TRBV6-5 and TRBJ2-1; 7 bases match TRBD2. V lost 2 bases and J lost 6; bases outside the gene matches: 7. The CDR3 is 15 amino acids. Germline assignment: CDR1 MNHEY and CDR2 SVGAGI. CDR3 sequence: CASSYRGVDLNEQFF. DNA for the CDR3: TGTGCCAGCAGTTACCGGGGGGTAGATCTCAATGAGCAGTTCTTC.

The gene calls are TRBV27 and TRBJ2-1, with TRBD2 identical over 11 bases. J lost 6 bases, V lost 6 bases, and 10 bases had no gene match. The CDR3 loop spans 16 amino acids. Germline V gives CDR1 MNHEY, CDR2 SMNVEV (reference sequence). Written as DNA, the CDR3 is TGTGCCAGCAGCCTACTAGCGGGAGTTACTGGCAATGAGCAGTTCTTC. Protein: CASSLLAGVTGNEQFF.

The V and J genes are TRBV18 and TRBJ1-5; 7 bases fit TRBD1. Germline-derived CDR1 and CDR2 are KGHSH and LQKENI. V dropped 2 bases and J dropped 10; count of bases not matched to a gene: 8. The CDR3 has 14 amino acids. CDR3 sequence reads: CASSPGQGVGPQHF. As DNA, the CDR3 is TGTGCCAGCTCACCAGGGCAGGGGGTGGGACCCCAGCATTTT.

CDR3 residues: CASSETVNYGYTF. In DNA, the CDR3 is TGTGCCAGCAGTGAAACGGTAAACTATGGCTACACCTTC. The chain is built from TRBV6-5 and TRBJ1-2; D remains ambiguous. The CDR3 covers 13 residues. Germline V gene lookup returns CDR1 MNHEY and CDR2 SVGAGI. V was trimmed by 5 bases and J by 2 bases, leaving 9 bases between them.

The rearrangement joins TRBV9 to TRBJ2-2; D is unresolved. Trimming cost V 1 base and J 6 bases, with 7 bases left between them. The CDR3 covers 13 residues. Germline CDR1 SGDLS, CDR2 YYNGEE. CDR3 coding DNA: TGTGCCAGCAGCGTATTCGGTCCCGGGGAGCTGTTTTTT. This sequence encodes CASSVFGPGELFF.

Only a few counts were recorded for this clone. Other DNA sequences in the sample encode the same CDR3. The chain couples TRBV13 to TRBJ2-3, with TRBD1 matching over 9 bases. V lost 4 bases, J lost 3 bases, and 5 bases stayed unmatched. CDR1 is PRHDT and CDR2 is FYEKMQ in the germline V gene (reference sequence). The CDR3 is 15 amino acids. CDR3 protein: CASSSDRGLTDTQYF. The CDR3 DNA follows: TGTGCCAGCAGCTCCGACAGGGGGTTGACAGATACGCAGTATTTT.

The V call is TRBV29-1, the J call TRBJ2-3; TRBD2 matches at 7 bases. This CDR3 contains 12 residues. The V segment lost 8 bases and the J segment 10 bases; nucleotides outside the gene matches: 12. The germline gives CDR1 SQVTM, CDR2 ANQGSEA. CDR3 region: CSFSGGPRAQYF. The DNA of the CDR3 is TGCAGCTTCTCGGGAGGCCCCAGAGCGCAGTATTTT.

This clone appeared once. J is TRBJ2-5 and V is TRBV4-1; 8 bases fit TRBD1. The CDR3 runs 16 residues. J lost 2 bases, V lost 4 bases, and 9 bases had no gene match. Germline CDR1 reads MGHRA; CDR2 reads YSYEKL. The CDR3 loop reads CASSLRPGTGQETQYF. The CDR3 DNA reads TGCGCCAGCAGCCTCCGCCCCGGGACAGGACAAGAGACCCAGTACTTC.

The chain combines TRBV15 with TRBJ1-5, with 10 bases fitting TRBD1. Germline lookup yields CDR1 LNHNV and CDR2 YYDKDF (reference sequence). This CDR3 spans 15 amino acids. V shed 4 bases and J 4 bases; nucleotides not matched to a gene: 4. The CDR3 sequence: CATSTGTGDNQPQHF. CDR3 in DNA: TGTGCCACCAGCACCGGGACAGGGGATAATCAGCCCCAGCATTTT.